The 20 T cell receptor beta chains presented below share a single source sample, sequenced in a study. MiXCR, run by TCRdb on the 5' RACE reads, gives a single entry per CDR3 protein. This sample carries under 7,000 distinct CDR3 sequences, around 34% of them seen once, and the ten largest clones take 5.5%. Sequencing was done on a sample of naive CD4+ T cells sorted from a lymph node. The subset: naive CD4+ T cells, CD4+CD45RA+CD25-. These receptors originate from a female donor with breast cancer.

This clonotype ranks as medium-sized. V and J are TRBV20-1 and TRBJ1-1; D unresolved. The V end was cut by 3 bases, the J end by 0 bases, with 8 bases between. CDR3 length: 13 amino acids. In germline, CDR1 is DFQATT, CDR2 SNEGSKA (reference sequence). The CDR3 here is CSASYSLNTEAFF. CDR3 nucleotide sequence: TGCAGTGCTAGCTACAGTTTGAACACTGAAGCTTTCTTT.

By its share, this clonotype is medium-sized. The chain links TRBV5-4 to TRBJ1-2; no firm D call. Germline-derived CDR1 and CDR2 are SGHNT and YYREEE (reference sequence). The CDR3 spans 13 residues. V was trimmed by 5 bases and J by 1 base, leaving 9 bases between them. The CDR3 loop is CASSLDDNYGYTF. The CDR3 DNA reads TGTGCCAGCAGTTTAGACGATAACTATGGCTACACCTTC.

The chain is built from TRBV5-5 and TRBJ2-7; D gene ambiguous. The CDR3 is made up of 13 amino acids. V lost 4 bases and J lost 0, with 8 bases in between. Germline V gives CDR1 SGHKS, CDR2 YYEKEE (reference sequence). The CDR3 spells CASSLRSSYEQYF. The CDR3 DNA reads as TGTGCCAGCAGCCTCAGAAGCTCCTACGAGCAGTACTTC. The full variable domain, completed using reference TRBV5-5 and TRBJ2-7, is DAGVTQSPTHLIKTRGQQVTLRCSPISGHKSVSWYQQVLGQGPQFIFQYYEKEERGRGNFPDRFSARQFPNYSSELNVNALLLGDSALYLCASSLRSSYEQYFGPGTRLTVT.

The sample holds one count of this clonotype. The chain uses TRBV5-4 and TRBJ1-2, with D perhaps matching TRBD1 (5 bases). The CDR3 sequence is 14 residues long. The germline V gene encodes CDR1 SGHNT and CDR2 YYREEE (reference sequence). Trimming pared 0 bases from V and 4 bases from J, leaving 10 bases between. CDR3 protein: CASSLDGGTYGYTF. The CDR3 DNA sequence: TGTGCCAGCAGCTTGGATGGGGGTACCTATGGCTACACCTTC. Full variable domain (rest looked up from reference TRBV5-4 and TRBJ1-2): ETGVTQSPTHLIKTRGQQVTLRCSSQSGHNTVSWYQQALGQGPQFIFQYYREEENGRGNFPPRFSGLQFPNYSSELNVNALELDDSALYLCASSLDGGTYGYTFGSGTRLTVV.

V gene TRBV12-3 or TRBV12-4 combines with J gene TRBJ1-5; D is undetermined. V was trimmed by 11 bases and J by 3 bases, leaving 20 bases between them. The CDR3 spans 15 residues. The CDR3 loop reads CACNSGILDNQPQHF. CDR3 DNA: TGTGCCTGTAATTCCGGGATCCTTGACAATCAGCCCCAGCATTTT.

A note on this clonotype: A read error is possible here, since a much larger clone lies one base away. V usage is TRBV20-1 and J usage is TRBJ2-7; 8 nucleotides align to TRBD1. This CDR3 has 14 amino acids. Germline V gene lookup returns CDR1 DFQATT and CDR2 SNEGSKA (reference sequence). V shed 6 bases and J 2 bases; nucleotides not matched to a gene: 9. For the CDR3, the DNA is TGCAGTGCGGGGGGACAGGACGGCCCCTACGAGCAGTACTTC. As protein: CSAGGQDGPYEQYF.

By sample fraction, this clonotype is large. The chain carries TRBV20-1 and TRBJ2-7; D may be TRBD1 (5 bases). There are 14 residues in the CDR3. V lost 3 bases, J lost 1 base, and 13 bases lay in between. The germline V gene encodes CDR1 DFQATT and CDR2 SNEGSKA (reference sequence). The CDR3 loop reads CSARVADISYEQYF. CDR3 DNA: TGCAGTGCTAGGGTGGCGGACATATCCTACGAGCAGTACTTC.

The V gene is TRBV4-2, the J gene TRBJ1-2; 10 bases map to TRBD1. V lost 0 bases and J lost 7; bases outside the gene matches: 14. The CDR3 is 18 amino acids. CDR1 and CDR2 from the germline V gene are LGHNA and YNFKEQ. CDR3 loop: CASSQDWGMTGTGAGYTF. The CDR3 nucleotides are TGTGCCAGCAGCCAAGATTGGGGGATGACCGGGACAGGGGCTGGCTACACCTTC.

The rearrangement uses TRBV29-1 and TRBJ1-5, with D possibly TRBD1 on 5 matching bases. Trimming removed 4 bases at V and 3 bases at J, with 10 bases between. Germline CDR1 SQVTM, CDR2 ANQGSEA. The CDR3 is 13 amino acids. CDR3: CSVGGFPNQPQHF. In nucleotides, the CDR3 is TGCAGCGTTGGGGGGTTCCCCAATCAGCCCCAGCATTTT.

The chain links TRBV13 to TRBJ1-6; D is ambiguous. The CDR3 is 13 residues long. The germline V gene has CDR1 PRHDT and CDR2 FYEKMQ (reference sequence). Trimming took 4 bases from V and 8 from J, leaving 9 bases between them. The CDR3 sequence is CASSSTGDSPLHF. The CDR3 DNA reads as TGTGCCAGCAGCTCCACCGGGGATTCACCCCTCCACTTT. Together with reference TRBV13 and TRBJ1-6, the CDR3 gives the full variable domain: AAGVIQSPRHLIKEKRETATLKCYPIPRHDTVYWYQQGPGQDPQFLISFYEKMQSDKGSIPDRFSAQQFSDYHSELNMSSLELGDSALYFCASSSTGDSPLHFGNGTRLTVT.

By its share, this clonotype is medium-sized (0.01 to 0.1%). The CDR3 sequence: CASSFRGRGAPETQYF. In nucleotides, the CDR3 is TGTGCCAGCAGCTTCAGGGGGAGGGGGGCTCCGGAGACCCAGTACTTC. The genes are TRBV7-6 and TRBJ2-5; perhaps D is TRBD1 or TRBD2 (7 bases each). Germline V gene sequence: CDR1 SGHVS, CDR2 FNYEAQ. The V and J ends lost 3 bases and 5 bases respectively, with 19 bases between them. The CDR3 length is 16 residues.

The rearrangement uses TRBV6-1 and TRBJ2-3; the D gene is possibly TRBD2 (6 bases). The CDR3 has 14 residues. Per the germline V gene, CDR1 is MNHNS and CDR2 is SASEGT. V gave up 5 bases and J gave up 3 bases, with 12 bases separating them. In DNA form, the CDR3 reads TGTGCCAGCAGTCCGGGGGAAGATACAGATACGCAGTATTTT. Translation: CASSPGEDTDTQYF.

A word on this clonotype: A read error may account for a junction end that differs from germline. This CDR3 reads CASSLAGGPHNEQLF. The CDR3 region has the DNA TGTGCCAGCAGCTTAGCGGGGGGGCCACACAATGAGCAGCTCTTC. The rearrangement uses TRBV7-2 and TRBJ2-1; possibly TRBD2 for D (7 bases). CDR1 SGHTA and CDR2 FQGNSA come from the germline V gene. The CDR3 spans 15 residues.

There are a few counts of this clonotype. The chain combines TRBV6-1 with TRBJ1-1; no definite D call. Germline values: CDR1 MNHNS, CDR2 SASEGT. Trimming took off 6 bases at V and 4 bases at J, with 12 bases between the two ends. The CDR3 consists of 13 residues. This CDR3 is CASSLFMSTEAFF. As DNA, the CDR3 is TGTGCCAGCAGCTTATTCATGAGCACTGAAGCTTTCTTT.

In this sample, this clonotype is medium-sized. CDR3 bases: TGTGCCAGCAGCCCGACCGGGACAGCATTAACAGGAGCTTTCTTT. Translation gives CASSPTGTALTGAFF. The chain recombines TRBV7-6 with TRBJ1-1; 7 bases line up with TRBD1. Germline V CDR1 and CDR2: SGHVS, FNYEAQ. This CDR3 spans 15 amino acids. The ends lost 5 bases at V and 10 bases at J; junction bases unmatched: 16.

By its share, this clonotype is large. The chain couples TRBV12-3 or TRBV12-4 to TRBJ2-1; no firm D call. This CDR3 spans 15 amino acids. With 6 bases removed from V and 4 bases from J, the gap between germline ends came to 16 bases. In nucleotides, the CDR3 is TGTGCCAGCAGCCCTACTACGCCCCTATACAATGAGCAGTTCTTC. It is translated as CASSPTTPLYNEQFF.

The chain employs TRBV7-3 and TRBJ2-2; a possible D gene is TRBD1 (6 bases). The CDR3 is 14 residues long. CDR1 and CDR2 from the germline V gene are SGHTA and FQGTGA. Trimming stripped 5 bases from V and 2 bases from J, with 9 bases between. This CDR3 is CASSLGGNTGELFF. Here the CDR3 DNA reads TGTGCCAGCAGCCTTGGGGGCAACACCGGGGAGCTGTTTTTT.

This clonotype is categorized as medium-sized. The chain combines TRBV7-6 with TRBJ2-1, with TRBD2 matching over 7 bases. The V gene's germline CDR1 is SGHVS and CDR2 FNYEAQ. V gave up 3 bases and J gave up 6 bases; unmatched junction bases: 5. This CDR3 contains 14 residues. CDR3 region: CASSFGTMGNEQFF. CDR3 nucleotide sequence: TGTGCCAGCAGCTTTGGGACTATGGGCAATGAGCAGTTCTTC.

The chain's CDR3 is CAWRLSGLANTGELFF. Here the CDR3 DNA reads TGTGCCTGGAGATTATCGGGACTAGCGAACACCGGGGAGCTGTTTTTT. The V call is TRBV30, the J call TRBJ2-2; 8 bases line up with TRBD2. The length of the CDR3 is 16 residues. CDR1 and CDR2 from the germline V gene are GTSNPN and SVGIG (reference sequence). V gave up 3 bases and J gave up 0 bases; unmatched junction bases: 6.

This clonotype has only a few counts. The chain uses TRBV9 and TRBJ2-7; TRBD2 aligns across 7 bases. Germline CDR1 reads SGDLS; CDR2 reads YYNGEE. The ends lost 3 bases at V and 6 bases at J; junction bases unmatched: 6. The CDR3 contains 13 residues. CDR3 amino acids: CASSDPGGVEQYF. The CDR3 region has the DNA TGTGCCAGCAGCGACCCGGGGGGAGTCGAGCAGTACTTC.